This TCR beta chain was sequenced in a study of graft-versus-host responses after intestinal transplantation. Regarding the study as a whole: Allografts of one patient group, those with graft-donor T cell macrochimerism, had high graft-versus-host to host-versus-graft clonal ratios. Early HvG declines after transplant were associated with peak circulating GvH clone levels. GvH clones were identified in recipient marrow, with some first appearing in ileum or blood.

Comment on this clone: The antigen remains undetermined.

V was trimmed by 0 bases and J by 4 bases, leaving 12 bases between them. This CDR3 contains 15 residues. The germline V gene has CDR1 MGHRA and CDR2 YSYEKL. The assay was immunoSEQ multiplex PCR, and TCRdb's table has in-frame clones only and misses some. The sample records roughly 93,000 clones, 90% to 95% being singletons. Sequenced here: unstimulated CD8+ T cells sorted from spleen or lymph node cells, sampled before intestinal transplant. The receptor's source is a human donor who received an intestinal transplant. The chain has TRBV4-1 and TRBJ1-1; D is perhaps TRBD1 (5 bases). The CDR3: CASSQDSQGGTEAFF. The DNA of the CDR3 is TGCGCCAGCAGCCAAGATTCGCAGGGCGGCACTGAAGCTTTCTTT.